One sample yielded the 23 T cell receptor beta chains listed below, sequenced in a study of PD-1 blockade in classical Hodgkin lymphoma. Every patient was affected by relapse after autologous stem cell transplantation, while exposure to brentuximab vedotin was not uniform. The repertoire was sequenced with immunoSEQ multiplex PCR; TCRdb's copy has only in-frame clones and lacks some. The sample lists about 22,000 clones, around 80% occurring once. The specimen was peripheral blood mononuclear cells (PBMCs), collected before the second cycle of nivolumab. The origin of the receptors is a human donor with classical Hodgkin lymphoma.

This chain connects TRBV7-3 to TRBJ1-3; D is ambiguous. The CDR3 consists of 14 residues. V lost 3 bases to trimming and J lost 1 base, with 7 bases between them. The germline V gene encodes CDR1 SGHTA and CDR2 FQGTGA. In DNA form, the CDR3 reads TGTGCCAGCAGCTTGACGGGGTCTGGAAACACCATATATTTT. Translation: CASSLTGSGNTIYF.

The chain is built from TRBV7-8 and TRBJ2-2, with no clear D. The CDR3 is 16 amino acids. The V end was cut by 3 bases, the J end by 0 bases, with 11 bases between. Germline V lookup: CDR1 SGHVS, CDR2 FQNEAQ. This CDR3 is CASSLTRQTNTGELFF. In DNA form, the CDR3 reads TGTGCCAGCAGCTTGACCCGCCAAACGAACACCGGGGAGCTGTTTTTT.

This chain joins TRBV19 and TRBJ2-1; 11 positions agree with TRBD2. The CDR3 is 16 amino acids. V lost 4 bases to trimming and J lost 6 bases; unmatched junction nucleotides: 8. Germline CDR1 is LNHDA and CDR2 is SQIVND (reference sequence). The CDR3: CASSSSGTSGSNEQFF. The DNA for the CDR3 is TGTGCCAGTAGTAGCTCCGGGACTAGCGGCTCCAATGAGCAGTTCTTC.

CDR3 nucleotides: TGTGCCAGCTCAAGCGTCGGGGAGGCTCAGCCCCAGCATTTT. As protein: CASSSVGEAQPQHF. The chain carries TRBV18 and TRBJ1-5; D is unclear. This CDR3 comprises 14 residues. V lost 5 bases and J lost 6, with 14 bases in between. Germline-derived CDR1 and CDR2 are KGHSH and LQKENI.

The V call is TRBV5-1, the J call TRBJ2-1, with D tentatively TRBD2 (6 bases). Germline CDR1 SGHRS, CDR2 YFSETQ. V was cut by 4 bases and J by 2 bases, with 13 bases left in between. CDR3 length: 15 residues. CDR3 amino acids: CASSHRDSTYNEQFF. The DNA for the CDR3 is TGCGCCAGCAGCCACCGGGACTCCACCTACAATGAGCAGTTCTTC. Variable domain in full (rest from reference TRBV5-1 and TRBJ2-1): KAGVTQTPRYLIKTRGQQVTLSCSPISGHRSVSWYQQTPGQGLQFLFEYFSETQRNKGNFPGRFSGRQFSNSRSEMNVSTLELGDSALYLCASSHRDSTYNEQFFGPGTRLTVL.

This rearrangement joins TRBV5-4 to TRBJ2-3; D possibly corresponds to TRBD2 (5 bases). Trimming removed 4 bases at V and 9 bases at J, with 15 bases between. In germline, CDR1 is SGHNT, CDR2 YYREEE (reference sequence). The CDR3 covers 13 residues. The CDR3 DNA is TGTGCCAGCAGCGCGGAGCAGCGAGGGACGCAGTATTTT. Protein: CASSAEQRGTQYF.

The V gene is TRBV19, the J gene TRBJ2-1; the D is unclear. The V gene's germline CDR1 is LNHDA and CDR2 SQIVND (reference sequence). Between the trimmed V and J ends, which lost 5 bases and 3 bases, there was a span of 8 bases. The CDR3 has 13 residues. The CDR3 loop reads CASSVSNYNEQFF. The CDR3 DNA reads TGTGCCAGTAGTGTAAGTAACTACAATGAGCAGTTCTTC.

This clone occurred a few times. This chain connects TRBV19 to TRBJ2-3; 15 bases fit TRBD2. The CDR3 sequence is 14 residues long. CDR1 and CDR2 from the germline V gene are LNHDA and SQIVND (reference sequence). Unmatched junction bases numbered 6, after V lost 10 bases and J lost 7 bases. The CDR3 DNA sequence: TGTGCCACCAGGGGGACTAGCGGGGGGAATACGCAGTATTTT. Amino acids: CATRGTSGGNTQYF.

This clone has just a few counts. This chain links TRBV5-1 with TRBJ1-1; D possibly corresponds to TRBD1 (6 bases). The germline V and J ends were trimmed by 4 bases and 1 base, with 14 bases remaining between them. This CDR3 is 15 amino acids long. The V gene's germline CDR1 is SGHRS and CDR2 YFSETQ. The CDR3 protein is CASSTGQGGNTEAFF. The CDR3 nucleotides are TGCGCCAGCAGCACAGGACAAGGGGGGAACACTGAAGCTTTCTTT.

V is TRBV18 and J is TRBJ1-1, with 7 bases aligning to TRBD1. Germline CDR1 KGHSH, CDR2 LQKENI. V lost 8 bases to trimming and J lost 4 bases; unmatched junction nucleotides: 7. The CDR3 contains 13 residues. The CDR3 protein is CASRQGQFTEAFF. CDR3 DNA: TGTGCCAGCCGCCAGGGACAGTTCACTGAAGCTTTCTTT.

This clone turned up a few times. The CDR3 loop is CASSNFQGGNQPQHF. The CDR3 DNA reads as TGTGCCAGTAGTAACTTCCAGGGCGGCAATCAGCCCCAGCATTTT. The rearrangement uses TRBV19 and TRBJ1-5, with D possibly matching TRBD1 (5 bases). Germline CDR1 and CDR2: LNHDA and SQIVND (reference sequence). V shed 4 bases and J shed 2 bases, with 12 bases lying between them. CDR3 size: 15 residues.

J is TRBJ2-3 and V is TRBV5-1; 9 nucleotides align to TRBD1. This CDR3 spans 15 amino acids. J gave up 3 bases and V 2 bases, and 4 bases lay outside the gene matches. CDR1 SGHRS and CDR2 YFSETQ come from the germline V gene. The CDR3 loop reads CASSLQGAGTDTQYF. DNA for the CDR3: TGCGCCAGCAGCTTACAGGGGGCAGGGACAGATACGCAGTATTTT.

The V call is TRBV6-1, the J call TRBJ1-2; no clear D gene. CDR3 length equals 12 residues. V was trimmed by 7 bases and J by 5 bases, leaving 11 bases between them. Germline lookup yields CDR1 MNHNS and CDR2 SASEGT. The CDR3 reads CASMSYGYGYTF. The DNA of the CDR3 is TGTGCCAGCATGTCCTACGGGTATGGCTACACCTTC.

The gene calls are TRBV5-4 and TRBJ2-7; D is tentatively TRBD1 or TRBD2 (5 bases each). This CDR3 is built from 14 residues. Trimming removed 0 bases from V and 6 bases from J, with 13 bases in between. Germline V CDR1 and CDR2: SGHNT, YYREEE (reference sequence). DNA for the CDR3: TGTGCCAGCAGCTTGGCACGGGGTACAGGCGAGCAGTACTTC. It encodes CASSLARGTGEQYF.

The V gene is TRBV9, the J gene TRBJ2-1; D is possibly TRBD2 (7 bases). Per the germline V gene, CDR1 is SGDLS and CDR2 is YYNGEE. This CDR3 has 17 residues. The ends were cut back, 4 bases at V and 2 bases at J, with 19 bases in the middle. The CDR3, as DNA: TGTGCCAGCAGCTTCTCATCGGGGGGCTACGCCTACAATGAGCAGTTCTTC. This codes for CASSFSSGGYAYNEQFF.

The chain combines TRBV6-5 with TRBJ2-1; 7 positions agree with TRBD1. Trimming took 7 bases from V and 6 from J; bases not matched to a gene: 6. The germline CDR1 and CDR2 sequences are MNHEY and SVGAGI. This CDR3 region has 13 residues. CDR3 nucleotides: TGTGCCAGCAAAAGACAGGGCGGCAATGAGCAGTTCTTC. It codes for CASKRQGGNEQFF.

The chain combines TRBV18 with TRBJ1-1; unclear D gene. The CDR3 extends over 13 amino acids. V was trimmed by 7 bases and J by 0 bases, leaving 9 bases between them. Germline CDR1 and CDR2: KGHSH and LQKENI. CDR3 nucleotide sequence: TGTGCCAGCTTAGATACCATGAACACTGAAGCTTTCTTT. It translates to CASLDTMNTEAFF.

The chain recombines TRBV28 with TRBJ1-2; D unclear. The CDR3 loop spans 14 amino acids. V dropped 5 bases and J dropped 0 bases, with 10 bases sitting between them. CDR1 and CDR2 (germline): MDHEN, SYDVKM. The CDR3 loop is CASSHSVANYGYTF. For the CDR3, the DNA is TGTGCCAGCAGTCACAGTGTAGCTAACTATGGCTACACCTTC.

The chain joins TRBV25-1 to TRBJ2-5; the D is unclear. The DNA end lines up better with TRBJ2-7; the J call may be wrong. Germline assignment: CDR1 MGHDK and CDR2 SYGVNS. This CDR3 region has 11 residues. The CDR3 loop reads CASSYDYEQYF. In DNA form, the CDR3 reads TGTGCCAGCAGCTACGACTACGAGCAGTACTTC.

The chain links TRBV18 to TRBJ2-7, with 9 nucleotides matching TRBD1. Germline V CDR1 and CDR2: KGHSH, LQKENI. V shed 8 bases, J shed 6 bases, and the junction held 8 bases outside the gene matches. The CDR3 contains 13 residues. The CDR3 sequence is CASTAGQGGEQYF. Here the CDR3 DNA reads TGTGCCAGCACCGCGGGACAGGGCGGCGAGCAGTACTTC.

The CDR3 DNA sequence: TGCGCCAGCAGCCCAACAGGCACTGCCCTCTCTGGAAACACCATATATTTT. Its translation: CASSPTGTALSGNTIYF. The V and J genes are TRBV5-1 and TRBJ1-3; D may be TRBD1 (5 bases). The CDR3 consists of 17 residues. Looked up from germline, CDR1 is SGHRS and CDR2 is YFSETQ. V shed 4 bases and J shed 0 bases, with 17 bases lying between them.

Turning to this clone: Without the conserved terminal phenylalanine or tryptophan, this CDR3 likely stems from a read error. No DNA is shown, since the ends of the CDR3 on it are uncertain; the CDR3 is the one TCRdb lists. CDR3 sequence: CASSKARDPRRFY. The rearrangement links TRBV21-1 to TRBJ2-7. TRBV21-1 is annotated as a pseudogene. The CDR3 adds up to 13 amino acids, both ends counted.

The chain combines TRBV5-1 with TRBJ2-3; 12 nucleotides match TRBD2. V shed 4 bases and J 1 base; nucleotides not matched to a gene: 10. The CDR3 covers 18 residues. Germline V gene data show CDR1 as SGHRS and CDR2 as YFSETQ. The CDR3 spells CASSPRLAGDFGTDTQYF. The CDR3, as DNA: TGCGCCAGCAGCCCCAGACTAGCGGGAGATTTCGGCACAGATACGCAGTATTTT.